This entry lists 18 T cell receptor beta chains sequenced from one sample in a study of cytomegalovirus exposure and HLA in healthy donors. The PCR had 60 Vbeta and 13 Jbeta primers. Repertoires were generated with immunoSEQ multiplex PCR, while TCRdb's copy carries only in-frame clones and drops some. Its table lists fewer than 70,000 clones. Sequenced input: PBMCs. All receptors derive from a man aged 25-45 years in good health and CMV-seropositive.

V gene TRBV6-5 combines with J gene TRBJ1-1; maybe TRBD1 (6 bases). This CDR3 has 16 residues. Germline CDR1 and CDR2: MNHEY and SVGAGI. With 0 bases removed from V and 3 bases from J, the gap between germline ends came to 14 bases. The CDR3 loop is CASSYSSAGAHTEAFF. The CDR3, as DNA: TGTGCCAGCAGTTACTCAAGTGCAGGGGCGCACACTGAAGCTTTCTTT.

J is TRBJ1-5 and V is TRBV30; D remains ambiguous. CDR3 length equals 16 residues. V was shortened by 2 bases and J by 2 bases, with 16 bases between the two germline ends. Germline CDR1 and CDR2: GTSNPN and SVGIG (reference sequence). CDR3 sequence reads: CAWSTGFGSGNQPQHF. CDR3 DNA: TGTGCCTGGAGTACCGGGTTCGGATCTGGCAATCAGCCCCAGCATTTT.

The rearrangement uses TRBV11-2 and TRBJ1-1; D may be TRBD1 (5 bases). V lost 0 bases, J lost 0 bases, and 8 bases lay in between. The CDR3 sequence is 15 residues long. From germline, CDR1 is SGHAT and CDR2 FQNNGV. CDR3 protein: CASSLEGVMNTEAFF. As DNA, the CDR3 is TGTGCCAGCAGCTTAGAAGGGGTTATGAACACTGAAGCTTTCTTT.

The CDR3 protein is CAKTTGADSYNEQFF. DNA of the CDR3: TGTGCCAAGACGACAGGGGCCGACTCCTACAATGAGCAGTTCTTC. The V call is TRBV6-1, the J call TRBJ2-1, with 8 bases fitting TRBD1. V shed 10 bases, J shed 0 bases, and the junction held 8 bases outside the gene matches. Germline V gene lookup returns CDR1 MNHNS and CDR2 SASEGT. The length of the CDR3 is 15 residues.

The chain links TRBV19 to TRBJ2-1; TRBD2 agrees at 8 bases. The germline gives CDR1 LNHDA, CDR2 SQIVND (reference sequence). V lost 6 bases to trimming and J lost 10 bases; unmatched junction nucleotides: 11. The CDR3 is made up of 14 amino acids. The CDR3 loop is CASSRLAPGNEQFF. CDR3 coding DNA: TGTGCCAGTAGCCGACTAGCGCCGGGAAACGAGCAGTTCTTC.

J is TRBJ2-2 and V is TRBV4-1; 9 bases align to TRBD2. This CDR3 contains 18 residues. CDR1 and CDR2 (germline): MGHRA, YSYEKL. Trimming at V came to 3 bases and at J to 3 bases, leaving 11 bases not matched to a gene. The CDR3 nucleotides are TGCGCCAGCAGCCATTCAAGCGGGAGGACGTTGGACACCGGGGAGCTGTTTTTT. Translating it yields CASSHSSGRTLDTGELFF.

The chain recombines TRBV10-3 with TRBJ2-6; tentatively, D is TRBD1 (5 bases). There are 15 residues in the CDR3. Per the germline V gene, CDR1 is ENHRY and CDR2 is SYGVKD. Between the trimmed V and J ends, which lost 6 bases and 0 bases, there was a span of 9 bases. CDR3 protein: CAISDTGSGANVLTF. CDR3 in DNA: TGTGCCATCAGCGATACAGGCTCTGGGGCCAACGTCCTGACTTTC.

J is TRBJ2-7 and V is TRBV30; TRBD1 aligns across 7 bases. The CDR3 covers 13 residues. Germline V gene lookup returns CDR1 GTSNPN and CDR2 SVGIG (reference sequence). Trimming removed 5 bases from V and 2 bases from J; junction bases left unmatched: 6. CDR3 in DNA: TGTGCCTGGGCCGGGACAGCCGCCTACGAGCAGTACTTC. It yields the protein CAWAGTAAYEQYF.

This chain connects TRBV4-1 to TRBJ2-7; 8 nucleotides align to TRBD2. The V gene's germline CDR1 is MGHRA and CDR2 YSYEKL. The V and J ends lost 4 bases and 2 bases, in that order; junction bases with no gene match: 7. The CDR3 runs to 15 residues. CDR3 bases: TGCGCCAGCAGCCCCCTGGGCGGGAGGACCTACGAGCAGTACTTC. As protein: CASSPLGGRTYEQYF.

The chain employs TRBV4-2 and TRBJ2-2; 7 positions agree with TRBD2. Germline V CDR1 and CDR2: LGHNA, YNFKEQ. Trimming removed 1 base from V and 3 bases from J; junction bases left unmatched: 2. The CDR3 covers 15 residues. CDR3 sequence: CASSQGLAHTGELFF. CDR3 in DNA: TGTGCCAGCAGCCAAGGACTAGCCCACACCGGGGAGCTGTTTTTT.

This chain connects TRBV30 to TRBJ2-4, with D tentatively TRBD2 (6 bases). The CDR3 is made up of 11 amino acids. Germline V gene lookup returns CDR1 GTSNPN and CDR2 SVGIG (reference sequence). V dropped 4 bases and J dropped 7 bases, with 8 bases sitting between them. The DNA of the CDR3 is TGTGCCTGGAACAGCGGGAACATTCAGTACTTC. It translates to CAWNSGNIQYF. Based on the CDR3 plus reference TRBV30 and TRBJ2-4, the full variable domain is SQTIHQWPATLVQPVGSPLSLECTVEGTSNPNLYWYRQAAGRGLQLLFYSVGIGQISSEVPQNLSASRPQDRQFILSSKKLLLSDSGFYLCAWNSGNIQYFGAGTRLSVL.

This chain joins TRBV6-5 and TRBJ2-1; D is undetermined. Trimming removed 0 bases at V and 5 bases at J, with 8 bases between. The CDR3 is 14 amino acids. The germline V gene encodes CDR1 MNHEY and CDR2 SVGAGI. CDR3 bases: TGTGCCAGCAGTTACTCTCTGGGCAACAATGAGCAGTTCTTC. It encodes CASSYSLGNNEQFF.

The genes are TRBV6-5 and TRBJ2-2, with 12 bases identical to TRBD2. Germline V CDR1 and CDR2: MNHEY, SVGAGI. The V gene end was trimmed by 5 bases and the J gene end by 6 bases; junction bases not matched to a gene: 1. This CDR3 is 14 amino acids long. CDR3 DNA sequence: TGTGCCAGCAGTCGGACTAGCGGGGCCGGGGAGCTGTTTTTT. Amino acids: CASSRTSGAGELFF.

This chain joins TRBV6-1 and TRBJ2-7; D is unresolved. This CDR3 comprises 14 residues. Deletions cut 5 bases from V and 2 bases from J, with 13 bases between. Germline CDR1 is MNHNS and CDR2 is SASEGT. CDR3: CASSHSRLTYEQYF. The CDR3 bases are TGTGCCAGCAGTCATTCGAGACTGACCTACGAGCAGTACTTC.

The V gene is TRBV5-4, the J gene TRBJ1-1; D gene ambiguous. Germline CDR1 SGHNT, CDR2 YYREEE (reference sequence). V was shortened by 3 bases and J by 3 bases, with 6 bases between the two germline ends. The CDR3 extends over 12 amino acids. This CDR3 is CASSSLYTEAFF. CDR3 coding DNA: TGTGCCAGCAGCTCCCTATACACTGAAGCTTTCTTT. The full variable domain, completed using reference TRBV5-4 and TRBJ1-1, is ETGVTQSPTHLIKTRGQQVTLRCSSQSGHNTVSWYQQALGQGPQFIFQYYREEENGRGNFPPRFSGLQFPNYSSELNVNALELDDSALYLCASSSLYTEAFFGQGTRLTVV.

The CDR3, as DNA: TGTGCCAGCAGGCCGACAGGGGAAAGCGGGGAGCTGTTTTTT. Translation gives CASRPTGESGELFF. The V and J genes are TRBV6-1 and TRBJ2-2, with 8 nucleotides matching TRBD1. In germline, CDR1 is MNHNS, CDR2 SASEGT. The CDR3 is made up of 14 amino acids. The V gene end was trimmed by 6 bases and the J gene end by 7 bases; junction bases not matched to a gene: 7.

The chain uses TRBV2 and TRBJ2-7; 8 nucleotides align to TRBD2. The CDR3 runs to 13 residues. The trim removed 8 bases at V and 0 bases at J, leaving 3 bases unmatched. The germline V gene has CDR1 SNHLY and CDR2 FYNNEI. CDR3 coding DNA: TGTGCCAGCCTAGCGGGTAGCTCCTACGAGCAGTACTTC. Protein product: CASLAGSSYEQYF. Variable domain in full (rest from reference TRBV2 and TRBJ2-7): EPEVTQTPSHQVTQMGQEVILRCVPISNHLYFYWYRQILGQKVEFLVSFYNNEISEKSEIFDDQFSVERPDGSNFTLKIRSTKLEDSAMYFCASLAGSSYEQYFGPGTRLTVT.

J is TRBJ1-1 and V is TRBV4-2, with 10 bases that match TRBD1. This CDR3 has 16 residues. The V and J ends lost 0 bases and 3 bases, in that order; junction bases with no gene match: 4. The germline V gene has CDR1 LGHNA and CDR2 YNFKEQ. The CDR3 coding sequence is TGTGCCAGCAGCCAAGAAGAGGGACAGGGGTACACTGAAGCTTTCTTT. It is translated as CASSQEEGQGYTEAFF.